The next 30 T cell receptor beta chains were all read from a single sample in a study of T cell repertoires in cytomegalovirus infection. One entry per CDR3 protein results from TCRdb running MiXCR on the reads. The data hold 740,000 or so distinct CDR3 sequences, with roughly 36% observed a single time. Source material: PBMCs. These receptors were taken from a human donor in good health (CMV status not recorded). Some clones in this sample may be carry-over from other donors' samples.

Written as DNA, the CDR3 is TGCGCCAGCAGCCCCGGGGGGGAGGGAGGATCGCCCCAGCATTTT. Translating gives CASSPGGEGGSPQHF. V and J are TRBV5-1 and TRBJ1-5, with D possibly TRBD1 on 5 matching bases. This CDR3 contains 15 residues. Looked up from germline, CDR1 is SGHRS and CDR2 is YFSETQ. Trimming cost V 4 bases and J 9 bases, with 20 bases left between them.

The chain couples TRBV4-1 to TRBJ2-5; D is possibly TRBD1 (6 bases). The germline V gene encodes CDR1 MGHRA and CDR2 YSYEKL. V was cut by 1 base and J by 5 bases, with 17 bases left in between. This CDR3 spans 16 amino acids. The CDR3 nucleotides are TGCGCCAGCAGCCAAGCGGAGAACAGGGTTGGGGAGACCCAGTACTTC. Translating it yields CASSQAENRVGETQYF.

In regard to this clonotype: This could be a read error, since a much larger clone is one nucleotide away. V and J are TRBV7-9 and TRBJ2-7, with TRBD1 matching 7 bases. V shed 9 bases and J 4 bases; nucleotides not matched to a gene: 15. The CDR3 consists of 15 residues. Per the germline V gene, CDR1 is SEHNR and CDR2 is FQNEAQ (reference sequence). The CDR3 sequence is CARSQRGTETYEQYF. In DNA form, the CDR3 reads TGTGCCAGAAGCCAAAGAGGGACAGAGACATACGAGCAGTACTTC. Looking up the rest from reference TRBV7-9 and TRBJ2-7 gives the full variable domain: DTGVSQNPRHKITKRGQNVTFRCDPISEHNRLYWYRQTLGQGPEFLTYFQNEAQLEKSRLLSDRFSAERPKGSFSTLEIQRTEQGDSAMYLCARSQRGTETYEQYFGPGTRLTVT.

The V call is TRBV6-8, the J call TRBJ2-7; 8 positions match TRBD1. After removal of 5 bases from V and 7 bases from J, the junction contained 13 bases not matched to a gene. Germline V gene data show CDR1 as MNHGY and CDR2 as SAAAGT. The CDR3 totals 15 residues. In nucleotides, the CDR3 is TGTGCCAGCAGTACCTCGGGACTCTACAGGGGGGAGCAGTACTTC. It yields the protein CASSTSGLYRGEQYF.

This sequence joins TRBV2 and TRBJ1-4; D might be TRBD1 (5 bases). The CDR3 consists of 15 residues. The germline V and J ends were trimmed by 3 bases and 6 bases, with 14 bases remaining between them. Germline lookup yields CDR1 SNHLY and CDR2 FYNNEI. The CDR3 spells CASSEQGRSHEKLFF. The CDR3 DNA follows: TGTGCCAGCAGTGAGCAGGGACGCAGCCATGAAAAACTGTTTTTT.

This clonotype occurred a few times. The chain has TRBV14 and TRBJ2-1, with 10 bases that match TRBD2. V lost 6 bases and J lost 7; bases outside the gene matches: 21. CDR3 length: 19 residues. Germline assignment: CDR1 SGHDN and CDR2 FVKESK. The chain's CDR3 is CASRAATGRTSGYGNEQFF. Here the CDR3 DNA reads TGTGCCAGCAGAGCAGCTACAGGCAGGACTAGCGGATATGGGAATGAGCAGTTCTTC.

This clonotype was observed at least ten times. V gene TRBV7-2 combines with J gene TRBJ2-5; TRBD2 aligns across 7 bases. Germline V CDR1 and CDR2: SGHTA, FQGNSA. V lost 1 base and J lost 4; bases outside the gene matches: 12. CDR3 length: 17 amino acids. In DNA form, the CDR3 reads TGTGCCAGCAGCTTAGGGGAGAGCGGGGACGTGGTAGAGACCCAGTACTTC. This gives the protein CASSLGESGDVVETQYF.

This CDR3 reads CASSLGAGLRQFF. CDR3 nucleotide sequence: TGTGCCAGCAGCCTCGGGGCAGGCCTTAGGCAGTTCTTC. The chain employs TRBV28 and TRBJ2-1; D tentatively fits TRBD1 or TRBD2 (5 bases each). The CDR3 runs to 13 residues. Trimming pared 6 bases from V and 12 bases from J, leaving 18 bases between. Germline V gene data show CDR1 as MDHEN and CDR2 as SYDVKM.

The chain combines TRBV7-2 with TRBJ1-3; D remains unclear. V lost 5 bases to trimming and J lost 1 base, with 9 bases between them. CDR1 and CDR2 (germline): SGHTA, FQGNSA. The CDR3 length is 14 residues. CDR3 in amino acids: CASSHVRSGNTIYF. The CDR3 DNA reads as TGTGCCAGCAGCCACGTGAGGTCTGGAAACACCATATATTTT.

This clonotype was seen a handful of times. The chain recombines TRBV7-2 with TRBJ2-3; 8 bases fit TRBD2. V lost 2 bases to trimming and J lost 10 bases; unmatched junction nucleotides: 11. This CDR3 is built from 15 residues. Germline V CDR1 and CDR2: SGHTA, FQGNSA. CDR3 DNA: TGTGCCAGCAGCTTACAGGGACGGGAGGGCCGCCCGCAGTATTTT. Protein: CASSLQGREGRPQYF.

CDR3 sequence (DNA): TGTGCCAGCACAGGACTAGCGGTTGACCCTAGCTCCTACAATGAGCAGTTCTTC. As protein: CASTGLAVDPSSYNEQFF. The chain links TRBV28 to TRBJ2-1; 10 nucleotides match TRBD2. The V gene end was trimmed by 7 bases and the J gene end by 0 bases; junction bases not matched to a gene: 12. CDR1 MDHEN and CDR2 SYDVKM come from the germline V gene. CDR3 size: 18 residues.

This clonotype was detected a few times. This sequence joins TRBV7-6 and TRBJ2-1; 8 bases fit TRBD1. V dropped 6 bases and J dropped 7; count of bases not matched to a gene: 8. Germline CDR1 SGHVS, CDR2 FNYEAQ. The CDR3 runs 14 residues. The CDR3 DNA follows: TGTGCCAGCAGGTCGGACAGGGTTGGTAATGAGCAGTTCTTC. This gives the protein CASRSDRVGNEQFF.

This chain joins TRBV2 and TRBJ2-3, with a weak D call TRBD1 (5 bases). The V gene lost 7 bases and the J gene lost 0 bases, with 14 bases spanning the gap. This CDR3 comprises 15 residues. Germline V gives CDR1 SNHLY, CDR2 FYNNEI. The CDR3 region has the DNA TGTGCCAGCACTTCCGACAGAGCTAGCACAGATACGCAGTATTTT. Protein product: CASTSDRASTDTQYF.

This clonotype was detected many times. The rearrangement joins TRBV28 to TRBJ1-5; the D is unclear. The V end lost 2 bases, the J end lost 4 bases, and 9 bases lay between the germline ends. CDR3 length: 14 amino acids. Germline values: CDR1 MDHEN, CDR2 SYDVKM. The CDR3 coding sequence is TGTGCCAGCAGTTTAGGTCAAATTAATCAGCCCCAGCATTTT. It encodes CASSLGQINQPQHF.

The chain recombines TRBV7-3 with TRBJ2-2; the D is unclear. CDR1 and CDR2 from the germline V gene are SGHTA and FQGTGA. The CDR3 is 14 amino acids. V lost 5 bases, J lost 6 bases, and 13 bases lay in between. DNA of the CDR3: TGTGCCAGCAGCCGATTATCTGGGCCCGGGGAGCTGTTTTTT. It translates to CASSRLSGPGELFF.

This clonotype showed up many times. The chain carries TRBV12-3 or TRBV12-4 and TRBJ2-2; the D gene is possibly TRBD1 (6 bases). The CDR3 consists of 13 residues. V was clipped by 11 bases and J by 2 bases, with 12 bases between them. The CDR3 here is CAGGLANTGELFF. In DNA, the CDR3 is TGTGCCGGGGGCCTAGCCAACACCGGGGAGCTGTTTTTT.

This clonotype appeared a single time. This CDR3 fails to terminate in the conserved phenylalanine or tryptophan, so it likely reflects a read error. V gene TRBV9 combines with J gene TRBJ1-2; D is undetermined. CDR1 and CDR2 (germline): SGDLS, YYNGEE. There are 15 residues in the CDR3. The V end was cut by 0 bases, the J end by 4 bases, with 13 bases between. The CDR3 sequence is CASSVEEGPGYGYTS. The DNA for the CDR3 is TGTGCCAGCAGCGTAGAGGAAGGTCCGGGCTATGGCTACACCTCC.

Concerning this clonotype itself: Its ends do not fully match the called genes, so a read error is possible. The chain joins TRBV6-5 to TRBJ2-7, with D perhaps TRBD2 (5 bases). Germline-derived CDR1 and CDR2 are MNHEY and SVGAGI. The CDR3 is made up of 16 amino acids. The CDR3 is CASSYEALARAYEQYF. The CDR3 nucleotides are TGTGCAAGCAGTTACGAAGCCCTAGCCCGCGCCTACGAGCAGTACTTC.

The chain joins TRBV20-1 to TRBJ1-5, with D unresolved. The CDR3 is 15 residues long. With 3 bases removed from V and 7 bases from J, the gap between germline ends came to 19 bases. Per germline, CDR1 DFQATT and CDR2 SNEGSKA (reference sequence). CDR3 nucleotide sequence: TGCAGTGCTAGGGTGGGCGTAGGTGCCAAGCAGCCCCAGCATTTT. Translated: CSARVGVGAKQPQHF.

As DNA, the CDR3 is TGTGCCAGTAGGTTACAGAGTTTCTCTGGGGCCAACGTCCTGACTTTC. Protein product: CASRLQSFSGANVLTF. This chain uses TRBV19 with TRBJ2-6; D remains unclear. V was pared by 6 bases and J by 0 bases, with 12 bases between. In germline, CDR1 is LNHDA, CDR2 SQIVND (reference sequence). This CDR3 contains 16 residues.

The chain recombines TRBV7-6 with TRBJ2-1; no firm D call. The V end lost 5 bases, the J end lost 6 bases, and 8 bases lay between the germline ends. Germline V gene lookup returns CDR1 SGHVS and CDR2 FNYEAQ. CDR3 length: 12 residues. DNA for the CDR3: TGTGCCAGCAGCCTGACTCCCAATGAGCAGTTCTTC. It is translated as CASSLTPNEQFF.

This clonotype was recorded a few times. The chain uses TRBV29-1 and TRBJ2-4; weak D call: TRBD2 (6 bases). V was trimmed by 7 bases and J by 0 bases, leaving 16 bases between them. Germline CDR1 SQVTM, CDR2 ANQGSEA. This CDR3 spans 15 amino acids. The CDR3 nucleotides are TGCAGCGCGATGGACGGGGGATTAGCCAAAAACATTCAGTACTTC. Protein sequence: CSAMDGGLAKNIQYF.

The genes are TRBV6-1 and TRBJ2-5; possibly TRBD1 or TRBD2 for D (5 bases each). CDR1 and CDR2 from the germline V gene are MNHNS and SASEGT. The germline V and J ends were trimmed by 1 base and 2 bases, with 14 bases remaining between them. The CDR3 length is 16 residues. This CDR3 is CASSEVLRDLQETQYF. CDR3 DNA sequence: TGTGCCAGCAGTGAAGTCCTTCGGGACCTACAAGAGACCCAGTACTTC.

The J gene is TRBJ2-7, the V gene TRBV4-1, with D possibly being TRBD1 (6 bases). Between the trimmed V and J ends, which lost 3 bases and 4 bases, there was a span of 16 bases. This CDR3 region has 15 residues. Germline V gene lookup returns CDR1 MGHRA and CDR2 YSYEKL. The CDR3 protein is CASSQSTGMRYEQYF. For the CDR3, the DNA is TGCGCCAGCAGCCAGAGCACAGGGATGCGGTACGAGCAGTACTTC.

V gene TRBV15 combines with J gene TRBJ2-3; D is possibly TRBD1 or TRBD2 (5 bases each). V lost 2 bases and J lost 8, with 17 bases in between. Germline V gives CDR1 LNHNV, CDR2 YYDKDF (reference sequence). CDR3 length: 15 residues. The CDR3 region is CATSRNPGTALTQYF. CDR3 coding DNA: TGTGCCACCAGCAGAAATCCTGGGACCGCCCTTACGCAGTATTTT.

The V gene is TRBV7-3, the J gene TRBJ2-7, with TRBD1 matching over 8 bases. Germline CDR1 and CDR2: SGHTA and FQGTGA. Unmatched junction bases numbered 8, after V lost 5 bases and J lost 2 bases. This CDR3 region has 15 residues. CDR3 residues: CASSLVGQATYEQYF. As DNA, the CDR3 is TGTGCCAGCAGCCTAGTGGGACAGGCTACCTACGAGCAGTACTTC.

This clonotype was picked up a small number of times. CDR3 DNA sequence: TGTGCCAGCAGTTTAAGGGCCCTCTATGGCTACACCTTC. Translating gives CASSLRALYGYTF. The chain uses TRBV28 and TRBJ1-2; D remains ambiguous. The CDR3 length is 13 residues. The V end was cut by 2 bases, the J end by 4 bases, with 8 bases between. The germline V gene encodes CDR1 MDHEN and CDR2 SYDVKM.

The rearrangement joins TRBV7-9 to TRBJ2-2; 9 bases align to TRBD1. The CDR3 spans 17 residues. V dropped 6 bases and J dropped 3; count of bases not matched to a gene: 11. Germline-derived CDR1 and CDR2 are SEHNR and FQNEAQ (reference sequence). The CDR3 spells CASSRTGTGRYTGELFF. As DNA, the CDR3 is TGTGCCAGCAGTCGTACCGGGACAGGGAGATACACCGGGGAGCTGTTTTTT.

This chain uses TRBV19 with TRBJ1-1; D gene uncertain. V was shortened by 5 bases and J by 3 bases, with 7 bases between the two germline ends. CDR3 length equals 12 residues. Germline V lookup: CDR1 LNHDA, CDR2 SQIVND (reference sequence). The CDR3 nucleotides read TGTGCCAGTAGTCCCCAAGACACTGAAGCTTTCTTT. Translating gives CASSPQDTEAFF.

CDR3 residues: CASSKGQESHYGYTF. The CDR3 DNA sequence: TGTGCCAGCAGCAAGGGACAGGAGTCACACTATGGCTACACCTTC. This sequence joins TRBV28 and TRBJ1-2, with 8 bases fitting TRBD1. The V and J ends lost 6 bases and 3 bases, in that order; junction bases with no gene match: 9. Germline lookup yields CDR1 MDHEN and CDR2 SYDVKM. The CDR3 has 15 amino acids.